This T cell receptor beta chain was sequenced for a study of blood T cell repertoires in COVID-19. In the study's own analysis: Amplification of reference gene primers was used by the study to estimate nucleated cell counts. Profiled with immunoSEQ multiplex PCR; TCRdb holds only in-frame clones, not every one. Clone size and V and J calls were adopted from that table, with D and trimming inferred from the DNA. The sample lists roughly 80,000 clones, roughly 78% occurring once. V was trimmed by 4 bases and J by 6 bases, leaving 16 bases between them. The CDR3 is 14 amino acids. From germline, CDR1 is SGHRS and CDR2 YFSETQ.

The material sequenced was peripheral blood. This chain connects TRBV5-1 to TRBJ1-2; D perhaps matches TRBD1 (6 bases). The sequence was obtained from a human donor in a cohort sampled during active COVID-19. CDR3 bases: TGCGCCAGCAGCGAACAGGGTGATCAGAATGGCTACACCTTC. Protein sequence: CASSEQGDQNGYTF. The full variable domain, its missing parts supplied by reference TRBV5-1 and TRBJ1-2, is KAGVTQTPRYLIKTRGQQVTLSCSPISGHRSVSWYQQTPGQGLQFLFEYFSETQRNKGNFPGRFSGRQFSNSRSEMNVSTLELGDSALYLCASSEQGDQNGYTFGSGTRLTVV.